This TCR beta chain was sequenced during a study of immune evolution from preneoplasia to lung adenocarcinoma. Overall study results and limits: Top clone frequencies peaked in normal lung, apparently declining through invasive adenocarcinoma. Normal lung had highest clonality; later lesions appeared denser, more diverse.

Sequencing was performed with immunoSEQ multiplex PCR; in TCRdb, only in-frame clones are kept and a portion is missing. This sample has about 3,400 clones, with 80% found just once. Patients had resection in Japan or China between about 2014 and 2018. Concerning this clone: What it binds is unknown.

This receptor was identified in a person in their 70s with lung adenocarcinoma. Specimen: FFPE lung adenocarcinoma in situ tissue.

CDR3 protein: CASSLVSGTQYF. In nucleotides, the CDR3 is TGTGCCAGCAGCTTAGTGTCGGGTACGCAGTATTTT. The chain joins TRBV11-1 to TRBJ2-3; no clear D gene. The V end was cut by 1 base, the J end by 8 bases, with 7 bases between. This CDR3 is built from 12 residues. Germline V gene data show CDR1 as SGHAT and CDR2 as FQDESV (reference sequence).